This T cell receptor beta chain originates from a study of graft-versus-host responses after intestinal transplantation. V lost 6 bases, J lost 1 base, and 8 bases stayed unmatched. Germline lookup yields CDR1 SQVTM and CDR2 ANQGSEA. The CDR3 has 16 amino acids. Clones were read by immunoSEQ multiplex PCR, and TCRdb kept only the in-frame ones, dropping some. In the table there are tens of thousands of clones, around 91% of which are singletons. The sample consisted of PBMCs, taken roughly 120 days after intestinal transplantation. This receptor was identified in a human patient who received an intestinal transplant, so some T cells may come from the graft donor. This chain links TRBV29-1 with TRBJ2-6; 8 bases agree with TRBD1. CDR3 loop: CSVYTGQGSGANVLTF. The CDR3 nucleotides read TGCAGCGTCTATACAGGACAGGGTTCTGGGGCCAACGTCCTGACTTTC.